The clone carrying this T cell receptor (beta chain) appeared a few times. Its matching antigen is unknown. The CDR3 extends over 14 amino acids. The V gene end was trimmed by 2 bases and the J gene end by 6 bases; junction bases not matched to a gene: 4. This specimen comes from a study of response to subunit inactivated influenza vaccine. Study-wide findings and caveats: A suggestion made by the authors is that each seasonal influenza vaccination recruits few new T cells.

Each CDR3 protein is one row after TCRdb ran MiXCR on the RT-PCR reads. The sample has roughly 790,000 distinct CDR3 sequences, 21% seen once; the top ten hold roughly a tenth. Sequencing was performed on PBMCs from blood, taken 5 days after vaccination. The chain couples TRBV12-3 or TRBV12-4 to TRBJ2-3; 8 bases map to TRBD2. The clonotype was recovered from a middle-aged man who received an inactivated influenza vaccine. The CDR3 DNA is TGTGCCAGCAGTTTATCTTCGGGAGGGGATACGCAGTATTTT. As protein: CASSLSSGGDTQYF.